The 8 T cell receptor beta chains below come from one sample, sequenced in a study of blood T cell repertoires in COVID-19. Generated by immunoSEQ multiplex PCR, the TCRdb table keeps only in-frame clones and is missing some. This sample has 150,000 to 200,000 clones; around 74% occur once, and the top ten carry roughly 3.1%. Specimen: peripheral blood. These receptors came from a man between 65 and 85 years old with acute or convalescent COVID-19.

CDR3 region: CASSQGFGTGGGNEQFF. CDR3 nucleotides: TGTGCCAGCAGCCAAGGTTTCGGGACAGGGGGTGGGAATGAGCAGTTCTTC. The gene calls are TRBV3-1 (or the pseudogene TRBV3-2) and TRBJ2-1; TRBD1 matches 11 bases. The CDR3 is made up of 17 amino acids. The J segment lost 7 bases and the V segment lost 1 base, leaving 9 bases of the junction unmatched. CDR1 is LGHDT and CDR2 is YNNKEL in the germline V gene (reference sequence).

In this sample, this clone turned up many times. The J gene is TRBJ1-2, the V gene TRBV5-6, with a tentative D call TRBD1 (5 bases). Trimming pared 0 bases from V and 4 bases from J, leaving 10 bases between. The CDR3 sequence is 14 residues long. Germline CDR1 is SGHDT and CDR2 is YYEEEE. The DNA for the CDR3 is TGTGCCAGCAGCTTGGATGCAAGGGGCTATGGCTACACCTTC. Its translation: CASSLDARGYGYTF.

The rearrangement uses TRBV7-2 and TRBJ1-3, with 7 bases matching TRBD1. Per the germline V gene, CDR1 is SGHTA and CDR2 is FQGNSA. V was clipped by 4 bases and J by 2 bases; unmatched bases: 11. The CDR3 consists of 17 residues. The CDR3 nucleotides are TGTGCCAGCAGCTCGGCGACAGGGACGAAAGCTGGAAACACCATATATTTT. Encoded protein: CASSSATGTKAGNTIYF.

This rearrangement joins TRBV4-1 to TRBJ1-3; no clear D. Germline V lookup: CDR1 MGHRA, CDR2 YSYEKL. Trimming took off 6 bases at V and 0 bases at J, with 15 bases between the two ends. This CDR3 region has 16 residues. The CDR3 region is CASSAVTSFSGNTIYF. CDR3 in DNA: TGCGCCAGCAGTGCAGTAACCTCCTTCTCTGGAAACACCATATATTTT.

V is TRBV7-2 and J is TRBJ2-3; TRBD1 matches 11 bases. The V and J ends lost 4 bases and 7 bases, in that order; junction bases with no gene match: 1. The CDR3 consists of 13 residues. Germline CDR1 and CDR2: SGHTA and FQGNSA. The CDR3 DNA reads TGTGCCAGCAGCTGGGACAGGGGGAATACGCAGTATTTT. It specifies CASSWDRGNTQYF.

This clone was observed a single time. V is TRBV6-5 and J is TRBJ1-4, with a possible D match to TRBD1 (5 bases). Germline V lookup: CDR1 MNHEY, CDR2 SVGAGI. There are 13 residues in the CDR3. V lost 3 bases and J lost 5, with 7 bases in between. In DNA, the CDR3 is TGTGCCAGCAGTTATGGGGGGAATGAAAAACTGTTTTTT. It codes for CASSYGGNEKLFF.

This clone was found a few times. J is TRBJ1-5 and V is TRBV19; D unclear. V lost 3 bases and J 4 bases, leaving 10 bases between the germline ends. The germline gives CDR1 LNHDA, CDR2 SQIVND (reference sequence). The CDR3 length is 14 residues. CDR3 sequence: CASSIPGGNQPQHF. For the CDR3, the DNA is TGTGCCAGTAGTATCCCTGGAGGAAATCAGCCCCAGCATTTT.

CDR3 protein: CASSPNSIGRGGSTDTQYF. The CDR3 DNA sequence: TGCGCCAGCAGCCCAAACTCCATCGGGCGGGGGGGGAGCACAGATACGCAGTATTTT. This chain links TRBV5-1 with TRBJ2-3; TRBD2 matches at 9 bases. Looked up from germline, CDR1 is SGHRS and CDR2 is YFSETQ. The CDR3 is 19 amino acids. Trimming took 4 bases from V and 0 from J; bases not matched to a gene: 15.